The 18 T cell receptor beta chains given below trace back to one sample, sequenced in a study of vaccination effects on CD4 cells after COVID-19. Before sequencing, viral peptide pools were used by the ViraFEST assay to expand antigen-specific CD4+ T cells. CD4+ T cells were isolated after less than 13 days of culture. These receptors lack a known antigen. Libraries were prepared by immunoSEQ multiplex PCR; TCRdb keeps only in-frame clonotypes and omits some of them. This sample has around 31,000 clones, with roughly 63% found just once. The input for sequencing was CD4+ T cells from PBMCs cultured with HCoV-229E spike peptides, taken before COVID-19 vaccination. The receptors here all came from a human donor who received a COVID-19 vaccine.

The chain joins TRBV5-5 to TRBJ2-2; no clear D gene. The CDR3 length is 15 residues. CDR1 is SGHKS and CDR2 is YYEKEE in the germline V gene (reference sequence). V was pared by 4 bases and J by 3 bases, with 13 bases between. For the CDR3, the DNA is TGTGCCAGCAGCCCCTTCGTTTTGGACACCGGGGAGCTGTTTTTT. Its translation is CASSPFVLDTGELFF. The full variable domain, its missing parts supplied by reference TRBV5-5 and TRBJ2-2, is DAGVTQSPTHLIKTRGQQVTLRCSPISGHKSVSWYQQVLGQGPQFIFQYYEKEERGRGNFPDRFSARQFPNYSSELNVNALLLGDSALYLCASSPFVLDTGELFFGEGSRLTVL.

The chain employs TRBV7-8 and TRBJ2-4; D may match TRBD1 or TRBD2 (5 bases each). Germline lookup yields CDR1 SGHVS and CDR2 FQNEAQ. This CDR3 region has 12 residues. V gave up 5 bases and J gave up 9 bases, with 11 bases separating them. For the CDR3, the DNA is TGTGCCAGCAGCCAACCGGGACCCATTCAGTACTTC. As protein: CASSQPGPIQYF.

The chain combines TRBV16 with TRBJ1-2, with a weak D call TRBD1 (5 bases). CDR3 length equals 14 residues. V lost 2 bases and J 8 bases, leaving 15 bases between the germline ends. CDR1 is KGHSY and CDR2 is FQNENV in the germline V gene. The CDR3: CASSQITGSWGYTF. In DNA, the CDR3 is TGTGCCAGCAGCCAAATAACAGGTTCGTGGGGCTACACCTTC.

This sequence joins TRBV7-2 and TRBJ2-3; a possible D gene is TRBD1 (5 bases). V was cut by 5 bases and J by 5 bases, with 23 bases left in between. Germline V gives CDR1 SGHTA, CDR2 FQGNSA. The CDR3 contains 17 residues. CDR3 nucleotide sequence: TGTGCCAGCAGCCCCCAGCCGATAGGGGCATTGATAGATACGCAGTATTTT. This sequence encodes CASSPQPIGALIDTQYF.

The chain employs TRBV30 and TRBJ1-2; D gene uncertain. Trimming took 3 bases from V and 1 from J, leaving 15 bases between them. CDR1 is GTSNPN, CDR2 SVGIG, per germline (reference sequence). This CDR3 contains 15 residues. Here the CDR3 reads CAWRSLPGVNYGYTF. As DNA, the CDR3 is TGTGCCTGGAGATCCCTCCCTGGGGTTAACTATGGCTACACCTTC.

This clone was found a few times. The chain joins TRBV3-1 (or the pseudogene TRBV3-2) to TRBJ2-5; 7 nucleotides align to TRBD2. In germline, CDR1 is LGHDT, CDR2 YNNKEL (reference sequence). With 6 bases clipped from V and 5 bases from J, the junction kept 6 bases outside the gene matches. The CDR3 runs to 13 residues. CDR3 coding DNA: TGTGCCAGCAGTCCAGGACTAGTCGAGACCCAGTACTTC. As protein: CASSPGLVETQYF.

CDR3 sequence: CASSPPGGVYEQYF. CDR3 nucleotides: TGTGCCAGCAGTCCCCCGGGGGGGGTCTACGAGCAGTACTTC. V and J are TRBV6-6 and TRBJ2-7; 8 bases align to TRBD2. CDR3 length equals 14 residues. Germline trimming cut 5 bases from V and 3 bases from J; bases unmatched to any gene: 6. Germline V gene sequence: CDR1 MNHNY, CDR2 SVGAGI (reference sequence).

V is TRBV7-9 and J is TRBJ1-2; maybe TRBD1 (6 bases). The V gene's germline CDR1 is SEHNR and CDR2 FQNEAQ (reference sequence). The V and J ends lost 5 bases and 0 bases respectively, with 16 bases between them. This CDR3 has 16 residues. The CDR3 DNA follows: TGTGCCAGCAGCCCACCCGGACAGAAAGCTAACTATGGCTACACCTTC. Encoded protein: CASSPPGQKANYGYTF.

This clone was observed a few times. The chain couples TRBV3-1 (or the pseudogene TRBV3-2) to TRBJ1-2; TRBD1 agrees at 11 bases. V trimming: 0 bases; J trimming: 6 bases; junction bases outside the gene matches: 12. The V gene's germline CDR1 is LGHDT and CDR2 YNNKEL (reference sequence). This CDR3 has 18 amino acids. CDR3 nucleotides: TGTGCCAGCAGCCAAGACGCGCCGTCGGACAGGGGGCATGATGGCTACACCTTC. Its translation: CASSQDAPSDRGHDGYTF.

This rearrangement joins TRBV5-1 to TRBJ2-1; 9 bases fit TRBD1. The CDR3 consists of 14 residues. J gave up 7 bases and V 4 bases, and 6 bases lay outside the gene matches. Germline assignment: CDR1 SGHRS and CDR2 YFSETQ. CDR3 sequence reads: CASSHRQGVNEQFF. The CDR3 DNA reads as TGCGCCAGCAGCCACCGACAGGGGGTGAATGAGCAGTTCTTC.

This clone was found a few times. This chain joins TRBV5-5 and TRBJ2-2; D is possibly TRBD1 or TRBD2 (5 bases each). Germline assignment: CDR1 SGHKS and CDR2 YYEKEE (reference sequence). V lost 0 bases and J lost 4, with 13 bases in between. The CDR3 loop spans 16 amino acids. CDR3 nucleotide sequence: TGTGCCAGCAGCTTGGCCGGGGCGCCAGGCACCGGGGAGCTGTTTTTT. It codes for CASSLAGAPGTGELFF.

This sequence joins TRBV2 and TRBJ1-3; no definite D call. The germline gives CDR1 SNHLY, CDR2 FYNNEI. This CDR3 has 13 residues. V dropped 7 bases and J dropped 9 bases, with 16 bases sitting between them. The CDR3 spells CASTGMGLSTIYF. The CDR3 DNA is TGTGCCAGCACGGGGATGGGGTTGAGCACCATATATTTT.

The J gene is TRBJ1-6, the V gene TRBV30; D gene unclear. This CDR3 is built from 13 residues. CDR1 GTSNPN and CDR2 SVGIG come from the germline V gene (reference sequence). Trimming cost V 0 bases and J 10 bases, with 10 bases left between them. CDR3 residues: CAWSVQPGSPLHF. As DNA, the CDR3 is TGTGCCTGGAGTGTACAGCCTGGGTCACCCCTCCACTTT. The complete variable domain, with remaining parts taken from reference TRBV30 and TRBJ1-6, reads SQTIHQWPATLVQPVGSPLSLECTVEGTSNPNLYWYRQAAGRGLQLLFYSVGIGQISSEVPQNLSASRPQDRQFILSSKKLLLSDSGFYLCAWSVQPGSPLHFGNGTRLTVT.

The CDR3 region has the DNA TGTGCCAGCAGGGCGGGGTCTAACACAGATACGCAGTATTTT. It codes for CASRAGSNTDTQYF. V usage is TRBV5-4 and J usage is TRBJ2-3, with D perhaps matching TRBD2 (6 bases). Per the germline V gene, CDR1 is SGHNT and CDR2 is YYREEE (reference sequence). The V end lost 5 bases, the J end lost 2 bases, and 12 bases lay between the germline ends. This CDR3 comprises 14 residues.

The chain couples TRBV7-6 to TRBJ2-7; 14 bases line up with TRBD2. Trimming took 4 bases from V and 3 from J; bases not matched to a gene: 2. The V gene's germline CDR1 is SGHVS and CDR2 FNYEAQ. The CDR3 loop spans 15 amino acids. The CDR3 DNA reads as TGTGCCAGCAGCTCCGGGACTAGCGGGGGCTACGAGCAGTACTTC. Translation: CASSSGTSGGYEQYF.

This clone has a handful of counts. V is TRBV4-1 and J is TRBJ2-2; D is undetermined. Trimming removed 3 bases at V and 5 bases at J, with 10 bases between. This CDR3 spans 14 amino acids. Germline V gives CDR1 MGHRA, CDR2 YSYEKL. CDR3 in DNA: TGCGCCAGCAGCCATGGGCGGTGGACCGGGGAGCTGTTTTTT. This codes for CASSHGRWTGELFF.

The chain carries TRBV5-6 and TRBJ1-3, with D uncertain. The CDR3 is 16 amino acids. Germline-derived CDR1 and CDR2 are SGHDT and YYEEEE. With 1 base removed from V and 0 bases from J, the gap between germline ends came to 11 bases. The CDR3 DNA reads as TGTGCCAGCAGCTTGACGGGCCAGGCCTCTGGAAACACCATATATTTT. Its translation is CASSLTGQASGNTIYF.

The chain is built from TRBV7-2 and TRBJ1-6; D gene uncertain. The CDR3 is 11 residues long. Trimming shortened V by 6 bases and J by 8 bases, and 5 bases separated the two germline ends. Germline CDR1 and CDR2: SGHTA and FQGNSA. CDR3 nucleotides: TGTGCCAGCAGGGGCGATTCACCCCTCCACTTT. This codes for CASRGDSPLHF.